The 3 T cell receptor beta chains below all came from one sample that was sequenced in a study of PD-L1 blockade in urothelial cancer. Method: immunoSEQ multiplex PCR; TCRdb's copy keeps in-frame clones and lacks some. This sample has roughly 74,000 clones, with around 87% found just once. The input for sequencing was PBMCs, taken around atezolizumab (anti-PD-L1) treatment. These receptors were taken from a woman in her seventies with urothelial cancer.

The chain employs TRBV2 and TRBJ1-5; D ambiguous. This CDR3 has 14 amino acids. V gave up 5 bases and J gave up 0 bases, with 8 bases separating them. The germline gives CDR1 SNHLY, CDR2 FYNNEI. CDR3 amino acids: CASSWQNSNQPQHF. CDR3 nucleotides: TGTGCCAGCAGTTGGCAGAATAGCAATCAGCCCCAGCATTTT.

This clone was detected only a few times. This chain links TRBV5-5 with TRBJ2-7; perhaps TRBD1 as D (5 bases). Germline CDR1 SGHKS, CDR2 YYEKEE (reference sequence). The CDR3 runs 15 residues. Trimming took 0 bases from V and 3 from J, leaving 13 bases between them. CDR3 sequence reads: CASSLGQGNYYEQYF. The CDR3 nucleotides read TGTGCCAGCAGCTTGGGGCAGGGTAATTACTACGAGCAGTACTTC.

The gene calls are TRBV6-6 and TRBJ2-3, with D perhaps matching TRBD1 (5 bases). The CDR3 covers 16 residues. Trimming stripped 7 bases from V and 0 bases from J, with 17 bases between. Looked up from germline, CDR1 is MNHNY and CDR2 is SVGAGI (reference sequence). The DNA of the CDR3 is TGTGCCAGCATATCACCAGGGTTGCTGAGCACAGATACGCAGTATTTT. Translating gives CASISPGLLSTDTQYF.